These T cell receptor beta chains were read from a single sample in a study of cytomegalovirus exposure and HLA in healthy donors. The data were produced by immunoSEQ multiplex PCR, yet TCRdb's version contains in-frame clones alone and is incomplete. The data show more than 80,000 clones, about nine tenths seen once. Sequenced material: PBMCs. The receptors were sampled from a man aged 25 to 40 in good health and CMV-seropositive. Each CDR3 is given with its conserved first and last residue. A D gene is named only where the DNA matches it firmly. Size tells how often a clone was seen (once, few, many) or the class of an expanded clone, and some rows leave it out.

v_call: TRBV5-6; clone_size: .; j_call: TRBJ1-1; d_call: .; cdr3_nt: TGTGCCAGCAGCTGGGGGGACACTGAAGCTTTCTTT; cdr3_aa: CASSWGDTEAFF
v_call: TRBV2; clone_size: .; j_call: TRBJ1-1; d_call: TRBD1; cdr3_nt: TGTGCCAGCAGTGTAGACAGGGGGCTGGAGTCGAACACTGAAGCTTTCTTT; cdr3_aa: CASSVDRGLESNTEAFF
v_call: TRBV28; clone_size: .; j_call: TRBJ1-4; d_call: .; cdr3_nt: TGTGCCAGCAGGAGACGGCGGACAAATGAAAAACTGTTTTTT; cdr3_aa: CASRRRRTNEKLFF
v_call: TRBV12-1; clone_size: .; j_call: TRBJ1-4; d_call: .; cdr3_nt: TGTGCCAGCAGCCTACGACAGTTGATAGAACTGTTTTTT; cdr3_aa: CASSLRQLIELFF
v_call: TRBV19; clone_size: .; j_call: TRBJ2-3; d_call: .; cdr3_nt: TGTGCCAGTAGCCCAGGGTTCACAGATACGCAGTATTTT; cdr3_aa: CASSPGFTDTQYF
v_call: TRBV28; clone_size: .; j_call: TRBJ2-1; d_call: TRBD2; cdr3_nt: TGTGCCAGCAGAACCACTAGCGGGAGGGCCTTTGAGCAGTTCTTC; cdr3_aa: CASRTTSGRAFEQFF
v_call: TRBV7-9; clone_size: .; j_call: TRBJ2-3; d_call: .; cdr3_nt: TGTGCCAGCAGCCGGGGTACAGATACGCAGTATTTT; cdr3_aa: CASSRGTDTQYF
v_call: TRBV28; clone_size: .; j_call: TRBJ1-2; d_call: .; cdr3_nt: TGTGCCAGCAGCCGACAATCCTCGAGTGGCTACACCTTC; cdr3_aa: CASSRQSSSGYTF
v_call: TRBV5-1; clone_size: once; j_call: TRBJ2-2; d_call: TRBD2; cdr3_nt: TGCGCCAGCAGCTTTACGGGGGGGAACACCGGGGAGCTGTTTTTT; cdr3_aa: CASSFTGGNTGELFF
v_call: TRBV6-5; clone_size: .; j_call: TRBJ2-1; d_call: .; cdr3_nt: TGTGCCCGCAGCTTGACAGAATACAATGAGCAGTTCTTC; cdr3_aa: CARSLTEYNEQFF
v_call: TRBV28; clone_size: .; j_call: TRBJ2-1; d_call: TRBD2; cdr3_nt: TGTGCCAGCAGTACATCTAGCGGGAGCTACCACAATGAGCAGTTCTTC; cdr3_aa: CASSTSSGSYHNEQFF
v_call: TRBV5-6; clone_size: .; j_call: TRBJ2-3; d_call: TRBD1; cdr3_nt: TGTGCCAGCAGCTTGGAGGACAGGATGGATACGCAGTATTTT; cdr3_aa: CASSLEDRMDTQYF
v_call: TRBV10-2; clone_size: once; j_call: TRBJ2-1; d_call: .; cdr3_nt: TGCGCCAGCAAGGGTAGCGGTTACTACAATGAGCAGTTCTTC; cdr3_aa: CASKGSGYYNEQFF
v_call: TRBV2; clone_size: .; j_call: TRBJ2-7; d_call: .; cdr3_nt: TGTGCCAGCAGTGGACTGTCGCGAGGCGAGCAGTACTTC; cdr3_aa: CASSGLSRGEQYF
v_call: TRBV9; clone_size: .; j_call: TRBJ2-7; d_call: .; cdr3_nt: TGTGCCAGCAGCATAGGGGACACCCCCTACGAGCAGTACTTC; cdr3_aa: CASSIGDTPYEQYF
v_call: TRBV2; clone_size: few; j_call: TRBJ2-6; d_call: .; cdr3_nt: TGTGCCAGCAGGTCTAACAGGGATGGGGCCAACGTCCTGACTTTC; cdr3_aa: CASRSNRDGANVLTF
v_call: TRBV28; clone_size: .; j_call: TRBJ1-5; d_call: .; cdr3_nt: TGTGCCAGCAGTTTACTACGGGGGCCCCAGCATTTT; cdr3_aa: CASSLLRGPQHF
v_call: TRBV7-8; clone_size: .; j_call: TRBJ1-1; d_call: .; cdr3_nt: TGTGCCAGCAGCCCACCGTGGGGCGCGGCTGAAGCTTTCTTT; cdr3_aa: CASSPPWGAAEAFF
v_call: TRBV5-4; clone_size: .; j_call: TRBJ2-7; d_call: .; cdr3_nt: TGTGCCAGCAGCTTGGAACAGACCTACGAGCAGTACTTC; cdr3_aa: CASSLEQTYEQYF
v_call: TRBV15; clone_size: .; j_call: TRBJ2-2; d_call: .; cdr3_nt: TGTGCCACCAGCAGAGATCACGGGGGAACAAAAGCCGGGGAGCTGTTTTTT; cdr3_aa: CATSRDHGGTKAGELFF
v_call: TRBV7-6; clone_size: .; j_call: TRBJ2-2; d_call: TRBD2; cdr3_nt: TGTGCCAGCAGCTCCCGGGTTAGCGGGAGGGCCGGGGAGCTGTTTTTT; cdr3_aa: CASSSRVSGRAGELFF
v_call: TRBV5-8; clone_size: .; j_call: TRBJ1-2; d_call: TRBD1; cdr3_nt: TGTGCCAGCAGCGCCCCCGGGACAGAGTATGGCTACACCTTC; cdr3_aa: CASSAPGTEYGYTF
v_call: TRBV5-4; clone_size: few; j_call: TRBJ2-2; d_call: TRBD1; cdr3_nt: TGTGCCAGCAGCTTGCGAAGACAGGGGGCTTTCGGGGAGCTGTTTTTT; cdr3_aa: CASSLRRQGAFGELFF
v_call: TRBV6-5; clone_size: few; j_call: TRBJ1-3; d_call: .; cdr3_nt: TGTGCCAGCAGTTACTCGAGCTCTGGAAACACCATATATTTT; cdr3_aa: CASSYSSSGNTIYF
v_call: TRBV6-5; clone_size: .; j_call: TRBJ2-3; d_call: TRBD1; cdr3_nt: TGTGCCAGCAGTTACGCGGACAGGGCCACAGATACGCAGTATTTT; cdr3_aa: CASSYADRATDTQYF
v_call: TRBV4-1; clone_size: .; j_call: TRBJ2-7; d_call: .; cdr3_nt: TGCGCCAGCAGCCAAGGACTTGGTTCCTACGAGCAGTACTTC; cdr3_aa: CASSQGLGSYEQYF
v_call: TRBV4-2; clone_size: .; j_call: TRBJ1-2; d_call: TRBD1; cdr3_nt: TGTGCCAGCAGCCAACCCGACCAGGGGGACTATGGCTACACCTTC; cdr3_aa: CASSQPDQGDYGYTF
v_call: TRBV14; clone_size: .; j_call: TRBJ1-4; d_call: TRBD1; cdr3_nt: TGTGCCAGCAGCCCCGGACAGGGGGCGGTGTTCGGTGAAAAACTGTTTTTT; cdr3_aa: CASSPGQGAVFGEKLFF
v_call: TRBV4-1; clone_size: .; j_call: TRBJ1-5; d_call: .; cdr3_nt: TGCGCCAGCAGCCAAGGTGCGAGTAGCAATCAGCCCCAGCATTTT; cdr3_aa: CASSQGASSNQPQHF
v_call: TRBV19; clone_size: once; j_call: TRBJ2-7; d_call: .; cdr3_nt: TGTGCCAGTAGTAACTATCCCGGGGGATACGAGCAGTACTTC; cdr3_aa: CASSNYPGGYEQYF
v_call: TRBV15; clone_size: .; j_call: TRBJ1-5; d_call: .; cdr3_nt: TGTGCCACCGGTACAGTTGATAGCAATCAGCCCCAGCATTTT; cdr3_aa: CATGTVDSNQPQHF
v_call: TRBV5-6; clone_size: .; j_call: TRBJ1-1; d_call: .; cdr3_nt: TGTGCCAGCAGCTTGGAACAGTTCACTGAAGCTTTCTTT; cdr3_aa: CASSLEQFTEAFF
v_call: TRBV7-9; clone_size: .; j_call: TRBJ1-1; d_call: TRBD1; cdr3_nt: TGTGCCAGCAGCCAGAGGACAGGATCTAAGGTAACTGAAGCTTTCTTT; cdr3_aa: CASSQRTGSKVTEAFF
v_call: TRBV28; clone_size: .; j_call: TRBJ2-3; d_call: TRBD2; cdr3_nt: TGTGCCAGCAGTTGGTTGGCTAGCGGGAGATTTGCAGATACGCAGTATTTT; cdr3_aa: CASSWLASGRFADTQYF
v_call: TRBV5-8; clone_size: .; j_call: TRBJ1-5; d_call: TRBD1; cdr3_nt: TGTGCCAGCAACTTGCCGGGACAGGGGATGGGGGGGAATCAGCCCCAGCATTTT; cdr3_aa: CASNLPGQGMGGNQPQHF
v_call: TRBV5-3; clone_size: .; j_call: TRBJ1-3; d_call: .; cdr3_nt: TGTGCCAGAAGCCCCCGCGGTGTACTTGGAAACACCATATATTTT; cdr3_aa: CARSPRGVLGNTIYF
v_call: TRBV6-5; clone_size: once; j_call: TRBJ2-1; d_call: .; cdr3_nt: TGTGCCAGCAGTTACGCGCCTCCCACCTACAATGAGCAGTTCTTC; cdr3_aa: CASSYAPPTYNEQFF
v_call: TRBV7-7; clone_size: once; j_call: TRBJ2-5; d_call: TRBD2; cdr3_nt: TGTGCTAGCAGCTTGGGGGGGGGTCAAGAGACCCAGTACTTC; cdr3_aa: CASSLGGGQETQYF
v_call: TRBV5-1; clone_size: .; j_call: TRBJ2-5; d_call: TRBD1; cdr3_nt: TGCGCCAGCAGCTTGCGGGACAGGGGTCAAGAGACCCAGTACTTC; cdr3_aa: CASSLRDRGQETQYF
v_call: TRBV7-3; clone_size: .; j_call: TRBJ2-7; d_call: .; cdr3_nt: TGTGCCAGCAGCCCTGGACAGCCCTACGAGCAGTACTTC; cdr3_aa: CASSPGQPYEQYF
v_call: TRBV30; clone_size: .; j_call: TRBJ2-3; d_call: TRBD2; cdr3_nt: TGTGCCTGGAGTGGGGCTGGACTAGCGGGAAGCACAGATACGCAGTATTTT; cdr3_aa: CAWSGAGLAGSTDTQYF